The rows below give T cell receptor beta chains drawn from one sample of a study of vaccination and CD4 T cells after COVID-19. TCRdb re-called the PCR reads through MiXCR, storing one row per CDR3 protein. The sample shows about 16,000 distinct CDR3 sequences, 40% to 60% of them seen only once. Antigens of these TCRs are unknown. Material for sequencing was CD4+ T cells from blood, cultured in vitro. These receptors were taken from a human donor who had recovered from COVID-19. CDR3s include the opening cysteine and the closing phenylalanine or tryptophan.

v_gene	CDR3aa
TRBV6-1	CASSRLRGNEQFF
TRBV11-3	CASSLGTLAGGQQETQYF
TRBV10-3	CAIRGGNTEAFF
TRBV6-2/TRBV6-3	CASSYLDWAEAFF
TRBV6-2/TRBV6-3	CASSYGTSGVRGNEQFF
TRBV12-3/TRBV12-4	CASNTGDEQFF
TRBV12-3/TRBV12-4	CASSLGDQPQHF
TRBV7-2	CASSLTSGRSTGELFF
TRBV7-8	CASSRDRAGGYTF
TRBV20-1	CSAFSGRGQETQYF
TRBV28	CASRLGVGGYNEQFF
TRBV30	CAWSEQQNTEAFF
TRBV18	CASSPGGQNTEAFF
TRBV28	CASGGTGGRHNEQFF
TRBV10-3	CAISDAGQGTYGYTF
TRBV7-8	CASSRRTGFGYEQYF
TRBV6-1	CASSRSVTLSPYEQYF
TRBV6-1	CASAGIRTEAFF
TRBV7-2	CASSLRVRQETQYF
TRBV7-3	CASSLSGQGTYGYTF
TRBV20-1	CSASGSTDTQYF
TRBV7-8	CASSSLEDRGRRGYTF
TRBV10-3	CAISVSSTVGSPLHF
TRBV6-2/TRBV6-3	CASSYSGRSYEQYF
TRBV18	CASSPPGGNSNQPQHF
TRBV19	CASREPPYGYTF
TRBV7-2	CASSARVGGAKNTDTQYF
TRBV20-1	CSAAQGIGRPQHF
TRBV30	CAWNRGQGSYEQYF
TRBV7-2	CASSLQGARADTQYF
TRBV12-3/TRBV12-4	CASSLRSNWYEQYF
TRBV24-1	CATSGLPGTSTDTQYF
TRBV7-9	CASEGRRTSAGANVLTF
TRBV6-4	CASSEGNSGTDTQYF
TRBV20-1	CSASTLTGTDTQYF
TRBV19	CASSIRGTYEQYF
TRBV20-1	CSAREDETPTPYEQYF
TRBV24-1	CATSDTGELFF
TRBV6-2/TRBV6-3	CASGGYSGGTGELFF
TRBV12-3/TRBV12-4	CASSLGRRSIPYEQYF
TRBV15	CATSRDRGNYGYTF
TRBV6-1	CASTQGPEAFF
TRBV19	CASSTASGGRRETQYF
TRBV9	CASSTGLAGEKGAYEQYF
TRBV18	CASSKGLNTGELFF
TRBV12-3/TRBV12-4	CASSPFRTRDNTEAFF